This passage covers 28 T cell receptor beta chains from one sample sequenced in a study of cytomegalovirus exposure and HLA in healthy donors. Both 60 Vbeta primers and 13 Jbeta primers went into the PCR. TCRdb's table, derived via immunoSEQ multiplex PCR, lists solely in-frame clones and lacks some. This sample carries some 97,000 clones, more than 65% of them seen once, and the ten largest clones take more than 3%. The specimen was PBMCs. These receptors all come from a woman in her forties or fifties in good health and CMV-seropositive.

J is TRBJ1-1 and V is TRBV7-3, with 9 bases fitting TRBD1. The CDR3 contains 14 residues. With V trimmed by 5 bases and J by 4 bases, 5 bases remained unmatched. Germline V lookup: CDR1 SGHTA, CDR2 FQGTGA. CDR3 nucleotide sequence: TGTGCCAGCAGCACCTCGGACAGGGGCACTGAAGCTTTCTTT. The encoded protein is CASSTSDRGTEAFF.

The chain has TRBV7-8 and TRBJ1-5; tentative D call: TRBD1 (6 bases). The germline CDR1 and CDR2 sequences are SGHVS and FQNEAQ. The CDR3 loop spans 15 amino acids. V lost 2 bases, J lost 6 bases, and 14 bases lay in between. Written as DNA, the CDR3 is TGTGCCAGCAGCTTACTGGAAATGGGGGCTCAGCCCCAGCATTTT. Translating it yields CASSLLEMGAQPQHF.

This rearrangement joins TRBV9 to TRBJ2-7, with a weak D call TRBD1 (5 bases). Germline values: CDR1 SGDLS, CDR2 YYNGEE. V lost 2 bases, J lost 0 bases, and 9 bases lay in between. CDR3 length equals 14 residues. The CDR3 DNA follows: TGTGCCAGCAGCGTTGGGGCTACCTCCTACGAGCAGTACTTC. Its translation is CASSVGATSYEQYF. Full variable domain (remainder filled in from reference TRBV9 and TRBJ2-7): DSGVTQTPKHLITATGQRVTLRCSPRSGDLSVYWYQQSLDQGLQFLIQYYNGEERAKGNILERFSAQQFPDLHSELNLSSLELGDSALYFCASSVGATSYEQYFGPGTRLTVT.

In regard to this clone: An end of the junction does not agree with germline; a read error may underlie this. V usage is TRBV7-9 and J usage is TRBJ1-6; 8 nucleotides align to TRBD1. CDR1 and CDR2 (germline): SEHNR, FQNEAQ (reference sequence). The CDR3 is made up of 15 amino acids. Here the CDR3 DNA reads TGTTCCAGCAGCCATCCGACAGGGGCCAATTCACCCCTCCACTTT. It yields the protein CSSSHPTGANSPLHF.

The chain employs TRBV30 and TRBJ2-2, with 13 bases matching TRBD2. Looked up from germline, CDR1 is GTSNPN and CDR2 is SVGIG (reference sequence). The trim removed 4 bases at V and 5 bases at J, leaving 7 bases unmatched. This CDR3 spans 16 amino acids. Here the CDR3 DNA reads TGTGCCTGGAAATATGCGACTAGCGGGAGGACCGGGGAGCTGTTTTTT. Its protein product is CAWKYATSGRTGELFF.

Only a few counts were recorded for this clone. The chain has TRBV5-8 and TRBJ2-3; the match to TRBD2 covers 7 bases. V shed 7 bases and J 0 bases; nucleotides not matched to a gene: 11. CDR1 SGHTS and CDR2 YDEGEE come from the germline V gene. The CDR3 is 16 residues long. Here the CDR3 reads CASPTSRGESTDTQYF. In nucleotides, the CDR3 is TGTGCCAGCCCAACCTCACGGGGGGAAAGCACAGATACGCAGTATTTT.

The J gene is TRBJ1-1, the V gene TRBV6-6; D may be TRBD1 (6 bases). Germline CDR1 and CDR2: MNHNY and SVGAGI (reference sequence). Trimming pared 1 base from V and 3 bases from J, leaving 12 bases between. The CDR3 extends over 15 amino acids. The CDR3: CASSYWTEHDTEAFF. In DNA form, the CDR3 reads TGTGCCAGCAGTTACTGGACAGAACACGACACTGAAGCTTTCTTT.

V and J are TRBV7-3 and TRBJ2-1, with TRBD2 identical over 7 bases. Germline V CDR1 and CDR2: SGHTA, FQGTGA. With V trimmed by 0 bases and J by 3 bases, 8 bases remained unmatched. The CDR3 covers 17 residues. In DNA, the CDR3 is TGTGCCAGCAGCTTAACGGAGACCCTAGCGGTCTACAATGAGCAGTTCTTC. Protein product: CASSLTETLAVYNEQFF.

A word on this clone: This same CDR3 is encoded by further DNA sequences in the sample. The chain carries TRBV27 and TRBJ1-2; D possibly corresponds to TRBD1 (6 bases). The V gene's germline CDR1 is MNHEY and CDR2 SMNVEV (reference sequence). The CDR3 is made up of 14 amino acids. V gave up 0 bases and J gave up 2 bases, with 7 bases separating them. CDR3: CASSLSGQNYGYTF. CDR3 sequence (DNA): TGTGCCAGCAGTTTATCCGGACAGAACTATGGCTACACCTTC.

The rearrangement uses TRBV28 and TRBJ1-3; a possible D gene is TRBD1 (5 bases). Germline V gene data show CDR1 as MDHEN and CDR2 as SYDVKM. The CDR3 runs to 14 residues. V was trimmed by 3 bases and J by 4 bases, leaving 10 bases between them. The CDR3 protein is CASSFQGGGNTIYF. CDR3 nucleotide sequence: TGTGCCAGCAGTTTCCAGGGTGGGGGAAACACCATATATTTT.

The genes are TRBV10-1 and TRBJ2-1; no definite D call. Trimming removed 2 bases from V and 9 bases from J, with 8 bases in between. The CDR3 has 12 amino acids. Germline CDR1 and CDR2: WNHNN and SYGVQD (reference sequence). CDR3 residues: CASSESRSEQFF. The CDR3 DNA reads as TGCGCCAGCAGTGAGAGTAGGAGTGAGCAGTTCTTC.

This chain links TRBV11-2 with TRBJ2-5, with 7 bases identical to TRBD2. The DNA end is more similar to TRBJ2-7, so the J call may be wrong. The CDR3 contains 15 residues. CDR1 and CDR2 from the germline V gene are SGHAT and FQNNGV. Written as DNA, the CDR3 is TGTGCCAGCAGGCGGGAGCGGCTGAGCTCCTACGAGCAGTACTTC. This encodes CASRRERLSSYEQYF.

The gene calls are TRBV27 and TRBJ2-7; 8 nucleotides agree with TRBD2. This CDR3 has 17 amino acids. The ends lost 10 bases at V and 3 bases at J; junction bases unmatched: 20. CDR1 is MNHEY and CDR2 is SMNVEV in the germline V gene (reference sequence). CDR3 coding DNA: TGTGCCACCTTGACCACTAGCGGCCTCTCAAGGGGCTACGAGCAGTACTTC. The encoded protein is CATLTTSGLSRGYEQYF.

This clone was recorded once. This CDR3 reads CSARERRGAFF. The DNA for the CDR3 is TGCAGTGCTAGAGAACGGCGGGGAGCTTTCTTT. This sequence joins TRBV20-1 and TRBJ1-1, with D unclear. Trimming took 0 bases from V and 10 from J, leaving 9 bases between them. CDR3 size: 11 residues. Germline V gene lookup returns CDR1 DFQATT and CDR2 SNEGSKA (reference sequence).

The chain uses TRBV7-6 and TRBJ2-1; 10 bases align to TRBD2. Germline CDR1 reads SGHVS; CDR2 reads FNYEAQ. V shed 5 bases, J shed 7 bases, and the junction held 8 bases outside the gene matches. This CDR3 region has 15 residues. The CDR3: CASSPQLAGRNEQFF. CDR3 bases: TGTGCCAGCAGCCCCCAACTAGCGGGAAGGAATGAGCAGTTCTTC.

This clone was observed a single time. The gene calls are TRBV30 and TRBJ2-7; TRBD1 matches at 7 bases. Germline trimming cut 4 bases from V and 4 bases from J; bases unmatched to any gene: 10. The CDR3 length is 14 residues. The germline gives CDR1 GTSNPN, CDR2 SVGIG (reference sequence). The CDR3 coding sequence is TGTGCCTGGAATTATGGGGCAGGGGGATACGAGCAGTACTTC. This translates into CAWNYGAGGYEQYF.

The V call is TRBV19, the J call TRBJ1-1; perhaps TRBD1 as D (5 bases). The CDR3 consists of 12 residues. V shed 6 bases and J shed 0 bases, with 5 bases lying between them. From germline, CDR1 is LNHDA and CDR2 SQIVND (reference sequence). CDR3 coding DNA: TGTGCCAGTAGACAGGTGAACACTGAAGCTTTCTTT. Residues: CASRQVNTEAFF.

This sequence joins TRBV6-1 and TRBJ1-1; 11 bases fit TRBD1. V dropped 6 bases and J dropped 5; count of bases not matched to a gene: 5. This CDR3 comprises 14 residues. Germline V gene lookup returns CDR1 MNHNS and CDR2 SASEGT. CDR3 DNA: TGTGCCAGCAGCGGGACAGGGGGAAGAACTGAAGCTTTCTTT. It encodes CASSGTGGRTEAFF.

The V and J genes are TRBV6-6 and TRBJ2-7; no reliable D call. Germline V lookup: CDR1 MNHNY, CDR2 SVGAGI (reference sequence). Trimming cost V 0 bases and J 5 bases, with 5 bases left between them. This CDR3 spans 12 amino acids. CDR3 amino acids: CASSYSPDEQYF. The CDR3 coding sequence is TGTGCCAGCAGTTACTCCCCAGACGAGCAGTACTTC.

The chain couples TRBV9 to TRBJ2-7, with TRBD1 matching over 10 bases. Per germline, CDR1 SGDLS and CDR2 YYNGEE. This CDR3 comprises 16 residues. Trimming took 4 bases from V and 5 from J; bases not matched to a gene: 12. The CDR3 here is CASSLRSGTGVHEQYF. CDR3 DNA: TGTGCCAGCAGCCTTCGCTCCGGGACAGGGGTCCACGAGCAGTACTTC. Looking up the rest from reference TRBV9 and TRBJ2-7 gives the full variable domain: DSGVTQTPKHLITATGQRVTLRCSPRSGDLSVYWYQQSLDQGLQFLIQYYNGEERAKGNILERFSAQQFPDLHSELNLSSLELGDSALYFCASSLRSGTGVHEQYFGPGTRLTVT.

CDR3 loop: CASSWRLWAGSAYEQYF. The CDR3 region has the DNA TGTGCCAGCAGCTGGCGGCTCTGGGCGGGATCAGCGTACGAGCAGTACTTC. The V gene is TRBV7-6, the J gene TRBJ2-7, with D possibly TRBD2 on 6 matching bases. This CDR3 comprises 17 residues. V was cut by 4 bases and J by 4 bases, with 23 bases left in between. CDR1 is SGHVS, CDR2 FNYEAQ, per germline.

V and J are TRBV18 and TRBJ2-6; tentative D call: TRBD1 (6 bases). V dropped 2 bases and J dropped 0 bases, with 11 bases sitting between them. The CDR3 runs 17 residues. Germline V gives CDR1 KGHSH, CDR2 LQKENI. Here the CDR3 reads CASSPVGQHSGANVLTF. The CDR3 nucleotides are TGTGCCAGCTCACCAGTCGGACAGCACTCTGGGGCCAACGTCCTGACTTTC.

This clone was counted a few times. In nucleotides, the CDR3 is TGTGCCAGCAGCCATTCCAAAGGGGGCGAGCAGTACTTC. Translating it yields CASSHSKGGEQYF. This chain links TRBV7-6 with TRBJ2-7, with D possibly matching TRBD1 (6 bases). Trimming removed 5 bases at V and 6 bases at J, with 14 bases between. Germline V gene lookup returns CDR1 SGHVS and CDR2 FNYEAQ. This CDR3 region has 13 residues.

This clone was recorded a few times. The chain recombines TRBV19 with TRBJ2-7; the D is unclear. The CDR3 runs to 14 residues. Germline CDR1 reads LNHDA; CDR2 reads SQIVND (reference sequence). Trimming removed 1 base at V and 2 bases at J, with 9 bases between. This chain's CDR3 is CASSIVPGPYEQYF. Here the CDR3 DNA reads TGTGCCAGTAGTATAGTTCCAGGTCCCTACGAGCAGTACTTC.

The chain couples TRBV2 to TRBJ1-1; 9 positions agree with TRBD1. Trimming removed 4 bases from V and 7 bases from J; junction bases left unmatched: 7. Per germline, CDR1 SNHLY and CDR2 FYNNEI. CDR3 length: 14 residues. The CDR3 nucleotides read TGTGCCAGCAGTGGACAGGGGGTCCTTTTTGAAGCTTTCTTT. Amino acid sequence: CASSGQGVLFEAFF.

This chain links TRBV7-3 with TRBJ2-1, with 11 bases that match TRBD2. J gave up 12 bases and V 4 bases, and 14 bases lay outside the gene matches. CDR3 length: 16 residues. Germline V gives CDR1 SGHTA, CDR2 FQGTGA. The CDR3: CASSSDGLAGPEWQFF. CDR3 sequence (DNA): TGTGCCAGCAGCTCGGATGGACTAGCGGGCCCGGAATGGCAGTTCTTC.

This chain links TRBV2 with TRBJ1-4; D may be TRBD1 (5 bases). The germline V gene has CDR1 SNHLY and CDR2 FYNNEI. Trimming removed 1 base from V and 8 bases from J, with 14 bases in between. This CDR3 is built from 15 residues. The CDR3 DNA reads TGTGCCAGCAGTGAAGGCGGAGGGGACCCAGAAAAACTGTTTTTT. Encoded protein: CASSEGGGDPEKLFF.

The count of this clone is one. The J gene is TRBJ1-2, the V gene TRBV9; unclear D gene. V was cut by 4 bases and J by 6 bases, with 10 bases left in between. CDR1 is SGDLS and CDR2 is YYNGEE in the germline V gene. This CDR3 spans 12 amino acids. The CDR3 loop is CASSSQTNGYTF. CDR3 nucleotides: TGTGCCAGCAGCTCACAGACGAATGGCTACACCTTC. The whole variable domain, remainder taken from reference TRBV9 and TRBJ1-2, is DSGVTQTPKHLITATGQRVTLRCSPRSGDLSVYWYQQSLDQGLQFLIQYYNGEERAKGNILERFSAQQFPDLHSELNLSSLELGDSALYFCASSSQTNGYTFGSGTRLTVV.